One and the same sample provided the 23 T cell receptor beta chains below, sequenced in a study of blood T cell repertoires in COVID-19. Libraries were prepared by immunoSEQ multiplex PCR; TCRdb keeps only in-frame clonotypes and omits some of them. In the table there are a few hundred thousand clones, roughly 81% of which are singletons. Sample: PBMCs or T cells enriched from blood (not recorded which). These receptors were obtained from a woman between 45 and 65 years old who had been exposed to COVID-19.

V gene TRBV5-8 combines with J gene TRBJ1-4; the match to TRBD1 covers 7 bases. Germline-derived CDR1 and CDR2 are SGHTS and YDEGEE. The trim removed 2 bases at V and 8 bases at J, leaving 12 bases unmatched. This CDR3 contains 16 residues. CDR3 DNA: TGTGCCAGCAGCTTTCTTAGGATCGACAGGGACGAAAAACTGTTTTTT. This gives the protein CASSFLRIDRDEKLFF.

The rearrangement joins TRBV2 to TRBJ1-2, with D hard to call. The CDR3 runs to 13 residues. The germline V gene has CDR1 SNHLY and CDR2 FYNNEI. Trimming stripped 1 base from V and 5 bases from J, with 8 bases between. This CDR3 is CASSEGRIYGYTF. DNA for the CDR3: TGTGCCAGCAGTGAAGGCAGGATTTATGGCTACACCTTC.

CDR3 residues: CASSRSRGGTEAFF. CDR3 coding DNA: TGTGCCAGCAGTCGGAGCAGGGGCGGCACTGAAGCTTTCTTT. J is TRBJ1-1 and V is TRBV6-5, with D possibly TRBD1 on 6 matching bases. With 5 bases removed from V and 4 bases from J, the gap between germline ends came to 14 bases. Germline CDR1 MNHEY, CDR2 SVGAGI. The CDR3 is made up of 14 amino acids.

The chain recombines TRBV10-2 with TRBJ2-1; TRBD2 is a possible D gene (5 bases). CDR3 size: 10 residues. Germline V gene data show CDR1 as WSHSY and CDR2 as SAAADI. V was shortened by 10 bases and J by 8 bases, with 9 bases between the two germline ends. The CDR3 coding sequence is TGCGCCACCAAGGGAGATGAGCAGTTCTTC. This sequence encodes CATKGDEQFF.

The J gene is TRBJ2-7, the V gene TRBV6-5; TRBD2 agrees at 11 bases. The germline V gene has CDR1 MNHEY and CDR2 SVGAGI. This CDR3 spans 16 amino acids. V lost 0 bases and J lost 7; bases outside the gene matches: 8. The CDR3 region has the DNA TGTGCCAGCAGTTACTCGAGGCTAGCGGGGGGAAGGGAGCAGTACTTC. This sequence encodes CASSYSRLAGGREQYF.

The chain is built from TRBV27 and TRBJ2-7; 8 bases fit TRBD1. This CDR3 comprises 17 residues. Germline CDR1 and CDR2: MNHEY and SMNVEV (reference sequence). The ends lost 4 bases at V and 3 bases at J; junction bases unmatched: 14. For the CDR3, the DNA is TGTGCCAGCAGTTCCCCTTCCGGGACAGGTCACTACTACGAGCAGTACTTC. It codes for CASSSPSGTGHYYEQYF.

This clone was found once. This chain links TRBV11-3 with TRBJ2-5; no clear D. V gave up 0 bases and J gave up 2 bases, with 10 bases separating them. Germline CDR1 and CDR2: SGHNT and YENEEA. This CDR3 region has 15 residues. The CDR3, as DNA: TGTGCCAGCAGCTTAGATGGCAGTCAACAAGAGACCCAGTACTTC. Its protein product is CASSLDGSQQETQYF. The whole variable domain, remainder taken from reference TRBV11-3 and TRBJ2-5, is EAGVVQSPRYKIIEKKQPVAFWCNPISGHNTLYWYLQNLGQGPELLIRYENEEAVDDSQLPKDRFSAERLKGVDSTLKIQPAELGDSAVYLCASSLDGSQQETQYFGPGTRLLVL.

This clone has just one count. This CDR3 is also generated by other DNA sequences in the sample. V usage is TRBV4-3 and J usage is TRBJ1-3; D gene ambiguous. The CDR3 length is 13 residues. Germline assignment: CDR1 LGHNA and CDR2 YSLEER. V shed 4 bases and J shed 2 bases, with 6 bases lying between them. The CDR3 here is CASSPDTGNTIYF. In DNA form, the CDR3 reads TGCGCCAGCAGCCCTGACACTGGAAACACCATATATTTT.

This chain connects TRBV5-1 to TRBJ2-7; D may be TRBD1 (7 bases). V lost 2 bases and J lost 5, with 17 bases in between. This CDR3 has 15 residues. Germline-derived CDR1 and CDR2 are SGHRS and YFSETQ. DNA for the CDR3: TGCGCCAGCAGCTTAACAGGGGACTCAGGTGACGAGCAGTACTTC. Encoded protein: CASSLTGDSGDEQYF.

This chain connects TRBV28 to TRBJ1-5; D perhaps matches TRBD1 (5 bases). The CDR3 spans 15 residues. V was shortened by 1 base and J by 5 bases, with 12 bases between the two germline ends. Germline CDR1 and CDR2: MDHEN and SYDVKM. As DNA, the CDR3 is TGTGCCAGCAGTTTATTGGTGGGGGGGGATCAGCCCCAGCATTTT. Its translation is CASSLLVGGDQPQHF.

The V and J genes are TRBV14 and TRBJ1-1; perhaps TRBD1 as D (6 bases). The CDR3 is made up of 16 amino acids. The ends were cut back, 2 bases at V and 3 bases at J, with 16 bases in the middle. From germline, CDR1 is SGHDN and CDR2 FVKESK. CDR3 sequence reads: CASSQRAGAGDTEAFF. DNA for the CDR3: TGTGCCAGCAGCCAACGTGCGGGGGCTGGGGACACTGAAGCTTTCTTT. The complete variable domain, with remaining parts taken from reference TRBV14 and TRBJ1-1, reads EAGVTQFPSHSVIEKGQTVTLRCDPISGHDNLYWYRRVMGKEIKFLLHFVKESKQDESGMPNNRFLAERTGGTYSTLKVQPAELEDSGVYFCASSQRAGAGDTEAFFGQGTRLTVV.

This chain uses TRBV6-6 with TRBJ1-6, with 7 bases aligning to TRBD1. J lost 10 bases, V lost 4 bases, and 10 bases had no gene match. Germline lookup yields CDR1 MNHNY and CDR2 SVGAGI (reference sequence). CDR3 length equals 15 residues. CDR3 DNA: TGTGCCAGCAGTTCCCTGGGACAGAAGGAATCACCCCTCCACTTT. Translated: CASSSLGQKESPLHF.

This clone was counted a few times. The CDR3 DNA is TGTGCCAGCAGCTGGGACAGGGGCTATGGCTACACCTTC. The encoded protein is CASSWDRGYGYTF. This sequence joins TRBV5-6 and TRBJ1-2, with TRBD1 matching 10 bases. V lost 3 bases and J lost 4; bases outside the gene matches: 0. The CDR3 extends over 13 amino acids. Per germline, CDR1 SGHDT and CDR2 YYEEEE.

This chain links TRBV19 with TRBJ2-2; no reliable D call. CDR1 is LNHDA and CDR2 is SQIVND in the germline V gene (reference sequence). Trimming took off 4 bases at V and 6 bases at J, with 6 bases between the two ends. CDR3 length: 12 residues. The CDR3 sequence is CASSTTAGELFF. The CDR3 DNA is TGTGCCAGTAGTACTACAGCCGGGGAGCTGTTTTTT.

V gene TRBV5-5 combines with J gene TRBJ1-2; tentatively, D is TRBD1 (5 bases). CDR1 and CDR2 (germline): SGHKS, YYEKEE (reference sequence). The V end lost 4 bases, the J end lost 1 base, and 11 bases lay between the germline ends. This CDR3 has 14 amino acids. CDR3 DNA sequence: TGTGCCAGCAGCCCCACAGGAATTAACTATGGCTACACCTTC. This translates into CASSPTGINYGYTF.

The chain joins TRBV5-4 to TRBJ1-4; D gene unclear. The CDR3 spans 14 residues. With 4 bases removed from V and 2 bases from J, the gap between germline ends came to 9 bases. CDR1 is SGHNT, CDR2 YYREEE, per germline (reference sequence). CDR3: CASSARGTNEKLFF. CDR3 bases: TGTGCCAGCAGCGCCCGGGGTACTAATGAAAAACTGTTTTTT.

This CDR3 reads CASSLGTGNTEAFF. In DNA, the CDR3 is TGTGCCAGCAGTCTCGGGACAGGGAACACTGAAGCTTTCTTT. This sequence joins TRBV6-5 and TRBJ1-1; the match to TRBD1 covers 8 bases. CDR3 length: 14 amino acids. Per germline, CDR1 MNHEY and CDR2 SVGAGI. J lost 1 base, V lost 5 bases, and 3 bases had no gene match.

The rearrangement links TRBV6-5 to TRBJ1-1, with 7 bases aligning to TRBD1. The germline gives CDR1 MNHEY, CDR2 SVGAGI. The CDR3 consists of 12 residues. J gave up 11 bases and V 5 bases, and 8 bases lay outside the gene matches. CDR3 coding DNA: TGTGCCAGCAGTCGCAGGGGGTATCGCGCTTTCTTT. Translating it yields CASSRRGYRAFF.

V is TRBV11-2 and J is TRBJ1-3; possibly TRBD1 for D (6 bases). This CDR3 has 16 residues. Per germline, CDR1 SGHAT and CDR2 FQNNGV. Trimming took off 5 bases at V and 0 bases at J, with 14 bases between the two ends. CDR3 protein: CASSIPGTYSGNTIYF. As DNA, the CDR3 is TGTGCCAGCAGCATCCCCGGGACATACTCTGGAAACACCATATATTTT. The full variable domain, rest sourced from reference TRBV11-2 and TRBJ1-3, is EAGVAQSPRYKIIEKRQSVAFWCNPISGHATLYWYQQILGQGPKLLIQFQNNGVVDDSQLPKDRFSAERLKGVDSTLKIQPAKLEDSAVYLCASSIPGTYSGNTIYFGEGSWLTVV.

V usage is TRBV12-3 or TRBV12-4 and J usage is TRBJ1-1; D not certain. With 5 bases removed from V and 11 bases from J, the gap between germline ends came to 12 bases. The CDR3 spans 11 residues. This CDR3 reads CASSGVGEAFF. The CDR3 DNA reads TGTGCCAGCAGTGGCGTGGGCGAGGCTTTCTTT.

This chain joins TRBV7-9 and TRBJ2-1; 10 bases agree with TRBD2. Germline trimming cut 3 bases from V and 4 bases from J; bases unmatched to any gene: 0. The CDR3 sequence is 14 residues long. The germline CDR1 and CDR2 sequences are SEHNR and FQNEAQ (reference sequence). In DNA, the CDR3 is TGTGCCAGCAGCTTTAGCGGGGGGTACAATGAGCAGTTCTTC. Its translation: CASSFSGGYNEQFF.

A few counts support this clone. CDR3 loop: CSAPRDGYTF. The CDR3 nucleotides are TGCAGTGCCCCCAGGGATGGCTACACCTTC. The chain recombines TRBV20-1 with TRBJ1-2, with a possible D match to TRBD1 (5 bases). The length of the CDR3 is 10 residues. Deletions cut 6 bases from V and 6 bases from J, with 8 bases between. Germline CDR1 reads DFQATT; CDR2 reads SNEGSKA (reference sequence).

The chain joins TRBV9 to TRBJ2-5, with D tentatively TRBD2 (7 bases). Trimming shortened V by 0 bases and J by 5 bases, and 14 bases separated the two germline ends. From germline, CDR1 is SGDLS and CDR2 YYNGEE. The CDR3 has 15 residues. In nucleotides, the CDR3 is TGTGCCAGCAGCGTAGCCCCGGGGGGCGGGGAGACCCAGTACTTC. The encoded protein is CASSVAPGGGETQYF. Combining the CDR3 with reference TRBV9 and TRBJ2-5 gives the whole variable domain DSGVTQTPKHLITATGQRVTLRCSPRSGDLSVYWYQQSLDQGLQFLIQYYNGEERAKGNILERFSAQQFPDLHSELNLSSLELGDSALYFCASSVAPGGGETQYFGPGTRLLVL.